This T cell receptor (beta chain) was identified in a study of CD8 T cells in Susac syndrome (dated by TCRdb to the late 2010s). For the study in its entirety: Repertoire sequencing was used to test whether CD8+ T cell activation and differentiation in Susac syndrome was antigen driven. The clonality of the CD8+ T cell repertoire was compared across 11 to 12 healthy donors, some 14 Susac syndrome patients and fewer than 16 multiple sclerosis patients.

General study outcomes and caveats: The number of individuals in the TCR sequencing and HLA analysis was acknowledged as relatively small.

Concerning this clonotype: What antigen it recognizes has not been identified. The sample holds no much larger clone one base away, and base qualities are not on file.

For this chain, trimming is 0 bases at the V end and 7 bases at the J end, and the number of junction bases without a gene match is 9. From cysteine to phenylalanine, the CDR3 is 16 amino acids long. Left in the record is the CDR3 DNA by itself, 48 bases read in frame from the first base. Via the germline V gene, CDR1 is SNHLY and CDR2 FYNNEI. RNA was extracted using the RNeasy kit, and roughly 0.5 to 1 microgram was reverse transcribed with random hexamers. The immunoSEQ multiplex PCR assay, covering 54 Vbeta and 13 Jbeta segments, was used to amplify TCR beta CDR3 regions. PCR amplification bias was corrected by using a synthetic template baseline for primer optimization and computational correction. As for the original processing: Reads were assigned to V, D and J genes according to IMGT and analyzed in immunoSEQ Analyzer, with only productive sequences retained. To calculate clonality, Shannon entropy was normalized by log2 of the number of productive unique sequences and then subtracted from one. For each patient and control, public and private clones were evaluated within the 100 most prevalent clones. A clone was defined as Susac-specific if it was absent from the healthy and MS cohorts, from around 960 published viral clones and from other ImmuneACCESS disease sequences. TCRdb trimmed public reads at Q25 via fastp, called clones via MiXCR and kept in-frame beta chains. Rows are combined by CDR3 protein, so each entry shows the most common genes and DNA. TCRdb, rather than the study authors, made the V and J calls. The sample yields around 150,000 distinct CDR3 sequences; approximately 93% were counted once. The top ten clones comprise approximately 0.3% of the sample.

Peripheral blood CD8+ and CD4+ T cells from healthy donors, Susac syndrome patients and multiple sclerosis patients were profiled by high-throughput TCR beta sequencing. The healthy donors served as controls matched for age and sex. Bulk CD8+ and CD4+ T cells were purified magnetically by negative isolation, whereas CD8+ TEMRA cells were enriched by FACS. Blood was drawn into EDTA tubes, processed within 24 hours, and PBMCs were isolated by density gradient centrifugation. PBMCs intended for TCR sequencing were frozen in liquid nitrogen and were later thawed in a 37 degrees C water bath. A purity of at least 90% was achieved for sorted or isolated CD4+, CD8+ and CD8+ TEMRA cells.

The rearranged chain carries TRBV2 and TRBJ2-7; 10 nucleotides in the junction match TRBD1. This TCR was sampled from a human donor in good health. The specimen was CD8+ T cells from PBMCs. For the CDR3, the sequence is CASSEATRDRGREQYF. The DNA reads as follows: TGTGCCAGCAGTGAAGCGACCCGGGACAGGGGTAGGGAGCAGTACTTC.